This is a list of T cell receptor beta chains from one sample in a study of vaccination and CD4 T cells after COVID-19. TCRdb recomputed calls from the PCR reads with MiXCR, one row per CDR3 protein. Of about 24,000 distinct CDR3 sequences listed, approximately 56% were seen once; the top ten hold about 14%. No cognate antigen is known for these TCRs. The source was CD4+ T cells from blood, cultured in vitro, collected after SARS-CoV-2 vaccination. These receptors originate from a human donor who received a COVID-19 vaccine. CDR3s leave out the opening cysteine and the closing phenylalanine or tryptophan. Each record gives: V gene, J gene, CDR3 protein.

TRBV2,TRBJ2-2,ASRKDRNTGELF
TRBV9,TRBJ1-2,ASSVGNNRTNYGYT
TRBV27,TRBJ2-3,ASSLLGQGGTDTQY
TRBV6-1,TRBJ1-2,ASSEMDGFPPIFGYT
TRBV7-3,TRBJ2-3,ASSLTSGGAGTQY
TRBV7-3,TRBJ2-4,ASSPTVRIISGNIQY
TRBV20-1,TRBJ2-7,SASRGKVGGSEQY
TRBV24-1,TRBJ2-1,ATSDLVDEQF
TRBV10-3,TRBJ1-1,AISESGFEAF
TRBV6-1,TRBJ1-6,ASTTPRGAGGDSPLH
TRBV19,TRBJ2-1,ATNAGTYNEQF
TRBV12-3/TRBV12-4,TRBJ2-1,ASSKGGVSGDEQF
TRBV19,TRBJ1-2,ASRNRGRRGGYT
TRBV10-3,TRBJ2-3,ASRDITDTQY
TRBV12-3/TRBV12-4,TRBJ1-2,ASSLTQTGNNYGYT
TRBV6-1,TRBJ1-5,ASSWGEMGNQPQH
TRBV27,TRBJ1-2,ASSFLGEGRLNYGYT
TRBV10-3,TRBJ1-6,AISESGGSSVSNSPLH
TRBV5-4,TRBJ2-7,ASSLDGRGDEQY
TRBV25-1,TRBJ2-2,ASRPDDSTGELF
TRBV12-3/TRBV12-4,TRBJ2-3,ASSFQGRDADTQY
TRBV7-9,TRBJ2-3,ASSLALGGSTDTQY
TRBV20-1,TRBJ2-5,SARSGVGLQALQETQY
TRBV6-1,TRBJ2-5,ASNERGRETQY
TRBV6-1,TRBJ1-1,ASSLQGSEAF
TRBV7-3,TRBJ2-2,ASSQSGGGTGELF
TRBV27,TRBJ1-5,ASSFRVVAGGTNQPQH
TRBV2,TRBJ1-5,ASSEPSGGDNQPQH
TRBV30,TRBJ2-7,AWSTRLYNSYEQY
TRBV2,TRBJ1-1,ASSEDRPMNTEAF
TRBV6-1,TRBJ1-1,ASSRQTGTVYTEAF
TRBV20-1,TRBJ2-1,SAIASTYNEQF
TRBV18,TRBJ1-3,ASSTTGSSGNTIY
TRBV19,TRBJ1-5,ASRSGGQGYQPQH
TRBV6-5,TRBJ2-7,ASSYRGQGAIVSYEQY
TRBV10-2,TRBJ1-1,ASSRGQGFEAF
TRBV24-1,TRBJ2-2,ATSGMNTGELF
TRBV7-2,TRBJ2-3,ASSLGWGSTDTQY
TRBV27,TRBJ1-1,ASRGDRRGTEAF
TRBV20-1,TRBJ1-6,SARDTGRVGNNSPLH
TRBV20-1,TRBJ2-3,SAERLAYTDTQY
TRBV19,TRBJ1-6,ASCGQNNSPLH
TRBV11-3,TRBJ2-7,ASSPRVSASYEQY